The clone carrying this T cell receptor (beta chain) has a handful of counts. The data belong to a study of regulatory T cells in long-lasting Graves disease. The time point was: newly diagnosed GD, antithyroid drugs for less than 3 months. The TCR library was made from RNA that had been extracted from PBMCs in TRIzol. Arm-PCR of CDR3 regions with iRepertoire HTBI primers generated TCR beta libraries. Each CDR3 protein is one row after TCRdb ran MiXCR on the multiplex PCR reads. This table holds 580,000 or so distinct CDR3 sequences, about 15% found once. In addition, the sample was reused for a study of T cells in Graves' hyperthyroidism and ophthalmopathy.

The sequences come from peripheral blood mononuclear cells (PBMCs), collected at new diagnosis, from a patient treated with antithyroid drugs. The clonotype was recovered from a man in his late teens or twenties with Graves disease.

The CDR3 here is CASSLDSRGLAELAKNIQYF. As DNA, the CDR3 is TGTGCCAGCAGCTTAGATTCCAGGGGGCTCGCGGAGTTAGCCAAAAACATTCAGTACTTC. The chain is built from TRBV7-6 and TRBJ2-4, with 8 nucleotides matching TRBD1. CDR3 size: 20 residues. CDR1 SGHVS and CDR2 FNYEAQ come from the germline V gene. V lost 1 base to trimming and J lost 0 bases; unmatched junction nucleotides: 14.